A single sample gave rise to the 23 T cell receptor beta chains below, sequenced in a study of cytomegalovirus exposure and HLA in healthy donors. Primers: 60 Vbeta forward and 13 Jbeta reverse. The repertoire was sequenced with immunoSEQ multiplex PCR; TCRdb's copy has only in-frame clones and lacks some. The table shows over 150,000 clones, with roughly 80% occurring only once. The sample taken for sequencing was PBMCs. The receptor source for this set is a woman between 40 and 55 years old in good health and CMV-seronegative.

The CDR3 loop reads CASSQSGLRNQPQHF. CDR3 nucleotide sequence: TGTGCCAGCAGTCAATCAGGGTTGCGGAATCAGCCCCAGCATTTT. This chain joins TRBV6-1 and TRBJ1-5; maybe TRBD1 (5 bases). V was trimmed by 5 bases and J by 4 bases, leaving 15 bases between them. CDR3 length equals 15 residues. CDR1 and CDR2 from the germline V gene are MNHNS and SASEGT.

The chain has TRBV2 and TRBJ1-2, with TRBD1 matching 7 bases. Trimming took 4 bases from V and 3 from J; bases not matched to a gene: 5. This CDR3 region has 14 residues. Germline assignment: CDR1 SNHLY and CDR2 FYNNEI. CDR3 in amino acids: CASSGQGADYGYTF. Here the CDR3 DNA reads TGTGCCAGCAGTGGACAGGGTGCGGACTATGGCTACACCTTC.

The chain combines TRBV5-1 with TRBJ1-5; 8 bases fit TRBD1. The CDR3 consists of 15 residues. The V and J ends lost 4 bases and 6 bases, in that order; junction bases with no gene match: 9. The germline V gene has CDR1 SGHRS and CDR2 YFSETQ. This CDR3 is CASSLLGQGGQPQHF. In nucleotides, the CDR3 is TGCGCCAGCAGCCTATTAGGACAGGGCGGTCAGCCCCAGCATTTT.

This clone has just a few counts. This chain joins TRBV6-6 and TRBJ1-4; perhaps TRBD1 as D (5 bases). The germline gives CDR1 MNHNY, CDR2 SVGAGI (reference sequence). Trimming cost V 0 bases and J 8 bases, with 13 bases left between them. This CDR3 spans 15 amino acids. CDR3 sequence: CASSYSPTAGEKLFF. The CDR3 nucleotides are TGTGCCAGCAGTTACTCTCCGACAGCTGGGGAAAAACTGTTTTTT.

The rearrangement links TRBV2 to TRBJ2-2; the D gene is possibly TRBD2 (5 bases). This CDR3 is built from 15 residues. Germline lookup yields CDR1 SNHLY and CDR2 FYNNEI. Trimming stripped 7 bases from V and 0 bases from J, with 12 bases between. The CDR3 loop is CASILGRTNTGELFF. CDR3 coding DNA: TGTGCCAGCATACTAGGCAGAACGAACACCGGGGAGCTGTTTTTT.

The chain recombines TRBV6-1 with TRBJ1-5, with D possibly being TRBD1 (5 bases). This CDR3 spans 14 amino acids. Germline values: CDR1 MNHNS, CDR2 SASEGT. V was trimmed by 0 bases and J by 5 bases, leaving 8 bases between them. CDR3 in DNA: TGTGCCAGCAGTGAAGCGTGGGGGGATCAGCCCCAGCATTTT. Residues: CASSEAWGDQPQHF.

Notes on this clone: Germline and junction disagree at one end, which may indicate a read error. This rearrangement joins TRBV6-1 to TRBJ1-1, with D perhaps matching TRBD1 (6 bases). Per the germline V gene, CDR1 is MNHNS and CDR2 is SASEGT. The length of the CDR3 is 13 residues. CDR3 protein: CASSLDSNSEAFF. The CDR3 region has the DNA TGTGCCAGCAGCCTGGACAGCAACAGTGAAGCTTTCTTT.

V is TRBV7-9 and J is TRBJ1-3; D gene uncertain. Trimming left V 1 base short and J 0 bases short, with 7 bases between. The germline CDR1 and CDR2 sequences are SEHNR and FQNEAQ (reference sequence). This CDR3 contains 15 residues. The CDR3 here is CASSLVPVSGNTIYF. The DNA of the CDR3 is TGTGCCAGCAGCTTAGTACCGGTCTCTGGAAACACCATATATTTT.

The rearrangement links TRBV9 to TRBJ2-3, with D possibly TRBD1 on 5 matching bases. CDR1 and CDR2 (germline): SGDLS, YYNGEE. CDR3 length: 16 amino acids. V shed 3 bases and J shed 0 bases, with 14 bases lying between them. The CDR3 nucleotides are TGTGCCAGCAGCGGCCGACAGAAGCCTAGCACAGATACGCAGTATTTT. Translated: CASSGRQKPSTDTQYF.

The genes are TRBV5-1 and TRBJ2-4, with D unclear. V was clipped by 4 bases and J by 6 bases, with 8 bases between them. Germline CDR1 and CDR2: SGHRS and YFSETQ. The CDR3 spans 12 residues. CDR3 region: CASSPYGNIQYF. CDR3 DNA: TGCGCCAGCAGCCCTTACGGAAACATTCAGTACTTC.

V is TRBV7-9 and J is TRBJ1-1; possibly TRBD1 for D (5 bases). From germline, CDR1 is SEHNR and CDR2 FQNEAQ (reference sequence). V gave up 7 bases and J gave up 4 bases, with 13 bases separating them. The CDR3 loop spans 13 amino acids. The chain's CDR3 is CASTTRVGTEAFF. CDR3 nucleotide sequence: TGTGCCAGCACGACCAGGGTCGGCACTGAAGCTTTCTTT.

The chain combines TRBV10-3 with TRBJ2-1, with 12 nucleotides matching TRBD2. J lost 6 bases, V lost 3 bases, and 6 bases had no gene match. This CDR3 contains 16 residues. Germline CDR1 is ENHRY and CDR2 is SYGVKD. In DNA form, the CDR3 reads TGTGCCATCAGTGACCTAGCGGGAGGGCCGGTCAATGAGCAGTTCTTC. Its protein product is CAISDLAGGPVNEQFF.

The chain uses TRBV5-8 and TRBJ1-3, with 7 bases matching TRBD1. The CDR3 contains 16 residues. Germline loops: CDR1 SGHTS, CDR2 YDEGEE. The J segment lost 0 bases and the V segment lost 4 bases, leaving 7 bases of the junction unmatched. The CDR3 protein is CASSLETGISGNTIYF. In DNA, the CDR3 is TGTGCCAGCAGCCTGGAGACAGGGATCTCTGGAAACACCATATATTTT.

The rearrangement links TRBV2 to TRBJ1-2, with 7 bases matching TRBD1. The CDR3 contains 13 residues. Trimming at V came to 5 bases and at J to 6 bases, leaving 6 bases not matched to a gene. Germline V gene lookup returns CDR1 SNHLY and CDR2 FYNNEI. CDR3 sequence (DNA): TGTGCCAGCAGTCGGACAGGACTTGATGGCTACACCTTC. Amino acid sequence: CASSRTGLDGYTF. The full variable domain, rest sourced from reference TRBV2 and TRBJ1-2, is EPEVTQTPSHQVTQMGQEVILRCVPISNHLYFYWYRQILGQKVEFLVSFYNNEISEKSEIFDDQFSVERPDGSNFTLKIRSTKLEDSAMYFCASSRTGLDGYTFGSGTRLTVV.

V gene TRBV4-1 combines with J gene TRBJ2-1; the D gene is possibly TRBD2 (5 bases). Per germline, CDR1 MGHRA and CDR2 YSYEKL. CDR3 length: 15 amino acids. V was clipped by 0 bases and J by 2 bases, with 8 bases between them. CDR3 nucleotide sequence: TGCGCCAGCAGCCAAGACGGGAACCCCTACAATGAGCAGTTCTTC. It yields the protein CASSQDGNPYNEQFF.

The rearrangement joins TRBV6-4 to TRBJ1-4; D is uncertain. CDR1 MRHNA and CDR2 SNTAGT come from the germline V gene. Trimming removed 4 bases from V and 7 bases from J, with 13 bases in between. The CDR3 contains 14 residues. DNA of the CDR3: TGTGCCAGCAGTGTTACGGGGAGAGCTGAAAAACTGTTTTTT. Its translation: CASSVTGRAEKLFF.

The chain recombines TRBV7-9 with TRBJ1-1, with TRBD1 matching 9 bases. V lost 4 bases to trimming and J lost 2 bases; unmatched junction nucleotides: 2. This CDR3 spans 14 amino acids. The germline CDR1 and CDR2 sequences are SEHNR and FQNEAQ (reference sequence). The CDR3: CASSWGQGNTEAFF. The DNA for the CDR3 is TGTGCCAGCAGCTGGGGACAGGGCAACACTGAAGCTTTCTTT.

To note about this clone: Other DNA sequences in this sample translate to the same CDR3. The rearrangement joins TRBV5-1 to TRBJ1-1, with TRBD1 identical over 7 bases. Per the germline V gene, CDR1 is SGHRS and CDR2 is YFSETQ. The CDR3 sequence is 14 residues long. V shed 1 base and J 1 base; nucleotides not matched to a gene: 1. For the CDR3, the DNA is TGCGCCAGCAGCTTGAGGACAGGGAACACTGAAGCTTTCTTT. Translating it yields CASSLRTGNTEAFF.

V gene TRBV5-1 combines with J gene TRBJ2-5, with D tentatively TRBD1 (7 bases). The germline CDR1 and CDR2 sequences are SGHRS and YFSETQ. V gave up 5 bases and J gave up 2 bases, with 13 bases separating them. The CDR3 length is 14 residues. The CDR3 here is CASSAGQTQETQYF. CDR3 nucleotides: TGCGCCAGCAGTGCGGGACAGACTCAAGAGACCCAGTACTTC. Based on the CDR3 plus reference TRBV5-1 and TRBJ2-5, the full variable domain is KAGVTQTPRYLIKTRGQQVTLSCSPISGHRSVSWYQQTPGQGLQFLFEYFSETQRNKGNFPGRFSGRQFSNSRSEMNVSTLELGDSALYLCASSAGQTQETQYFGPGTRLLVL.

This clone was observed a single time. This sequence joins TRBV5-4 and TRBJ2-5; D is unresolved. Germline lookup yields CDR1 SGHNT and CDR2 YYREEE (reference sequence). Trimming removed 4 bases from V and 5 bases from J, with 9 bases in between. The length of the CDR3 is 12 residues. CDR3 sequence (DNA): TGTGCCAGCAGCGCGGAGCCGGAGACCCAGTACTTC. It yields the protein CASSAEPETQYF.

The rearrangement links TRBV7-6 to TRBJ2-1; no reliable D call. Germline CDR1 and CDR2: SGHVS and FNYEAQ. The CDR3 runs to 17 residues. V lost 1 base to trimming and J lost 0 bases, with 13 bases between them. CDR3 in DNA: TGTGCCAGCAGCTTAGTGAACAGCCGGATCTCCTACAATGAGCAGTTCTTC. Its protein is CASSLVNSRISYNEQFF.

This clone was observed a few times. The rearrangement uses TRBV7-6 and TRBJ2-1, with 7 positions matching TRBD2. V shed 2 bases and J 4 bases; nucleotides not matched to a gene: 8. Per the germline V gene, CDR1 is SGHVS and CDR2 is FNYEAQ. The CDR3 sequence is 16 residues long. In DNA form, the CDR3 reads TGTGCCAGCAGCTTAAAACTAGCGACTCCGTACAATGAGCAGTTCTTC. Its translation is CASSLKLATPYNEQFF.

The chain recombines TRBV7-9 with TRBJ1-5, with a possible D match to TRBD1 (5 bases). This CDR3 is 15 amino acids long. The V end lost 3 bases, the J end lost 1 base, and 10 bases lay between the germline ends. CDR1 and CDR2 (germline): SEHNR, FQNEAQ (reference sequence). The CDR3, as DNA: TGTGCCAGCAGCTTTATAAGGGGCAGCAATCAGCCCCAGCATTTT. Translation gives CASSFIRGSNQPQHF.